What follows is one T cell receptor beta chain and its context. This clone occurred a few times. What this receptor recognizes is not known. No much larger clone is present one base from it, and per-base qualities are unavailable. This entry comes from a study of beta chain features in type 1 diabetes listed by TCRdb under 2018. For the wider study: Mean age, gender distribution, total cell number and subset yield did not differ between patients and healthy donors. A total of over 90,000,000 sorted cells were examined across all samples, and a strong correlation was observed between cell number per subset and RNA yield. The study compared TCRB repertoires of sorted circulating CD4+ T cell subsets between recently diagnosed type 1 diabetes patients and matched healthy donors. Regulatory and stem cell-like memory subsets were isolated from only 8 patients and about eight healthy donors, whereas naive and central memory subsets came from all 30 or so donors.

V trim: 1 base; J trim: 12 bases; unmatched bases: 2. Based on the germline V gene, the CDR1 and CDR2 sequences are SNHLY and FYNNEI. The CDR3 contains 13 residues, cysteine and phenylalanine counted. The DNA shown is the 39-base CDR3, in frame from base 1. Study-wide conclusions, independent of this receptor: A moderate but significant shortening of TCRB CDR3 length was observed in type 1 diabetes patients in all four CD4+ subsets. Because small numbers of individuals were included in the HLA sub-analyses, any influence of HLA type on TCRB rearrangement was left unresolved. Because cDNA was sequenced instead of genomic DNA, activated cells with high expression could be over-represented, although the groups did not differ in activation or CD3 levels. Patients with type 1 diabetes made fewer insertions and deleted more nucleotides at VDJ recombination sites, implying thymic rearrangement abnormalities. PCR might favor shorter templates, but patient and control samples were amplified and corrected together, so any skew would affect both groups equally. Naive, central memory and regulatory TCRB repertoires appeared more similar among patients than among healthy donors.

From each donor, a single peripheral blood sample of around 0.12 L on average was drawn into heparinised tubes. A BD FACSAria II was used to sort naive, central memory, regulatory and stem cell-like memory CD4+ T cells with a panel that included CD45RO, CCR7, CD25, CD127, CD95 and CD27. A purity above 98% was achieved for all sorted populations. PBMCs were isolated right away by Lymphoprep density gradient centrifugation and were stained directly, without culture. To minimize batch effects, samples were stained and sorted in pairs, one healthy donor with one patient per experiment. The High Capacity cDNA Reverse Transcription Kit was used to reverse transcribe all of the isolated RNA, meaning that expressed TCRB transcripts were what got sequenced. Deep immunoSEQ sequencing was applied to naive, central memory and regulatory T cell samples, giving an average of approximately 3.8 million total reads per sample. Sorted cells were lysed in RLT buffer, and RNA was extracted using DNase-treated RNeasy Micro or Mini kits according to cell number. Each cell subset was processed on its own to prevent cross-contamination, while patient and healthy donor samples were processed together. The immunoSEQ multiplex PCR was used to amplify TCRB sequences from cDNA, yielding 87-bp fragments that span the CDR3 region. The amplicons were sequenced using the Illumina HiSeq platform. As for the authors' bioinformatics: PCR bias was corrected computationally using synthetic template baselines, and reads within Hamming distance 2 were collapsed, with unmergeable singletons discarded. Reads were aligned to IMGT to assign V, D and J genes, CDR3 length, and insertions or deletions at six rearrangement sites. Clonotype counts were normalized to sorted cell number within each subset before computing true diversity and Gini coefficients with the tcR R package. Repertoire sharing was quantified using the overlap coefficient calculated on TCRB nucleotide sequences. Out-of-frame TCRB sequences from naive cells were analyzed as a proxy for the pre-selection repertoire. Not all clones reach the TCRdb copy of this immuneACCESS table, which keeps in-frame sequences only. Checked studies attribute under half of the gap to unresolved V genes and leave the rest unexplained. That table furnishes V, J and clone size, whereas the DNA furnished D and trimming. Here the sample has roughly 240,000 clones; around an eighth occur a single time. Clones ranked in the top ten supply more than 0.025% of the sample.

The TCR sequence derives from a woman aged 40 to 50 in good health. Specimen: naive CD4+ T cells from blood. Reading the label with the study, this specimen's cell subset or site is: true naive CD4+ T cells. This chain joins TRBV2 to TRBJ1-4, with 10 bases matching TRBD1. The CDR3 here reads CASSEGDRGQLFF. The bases read TGTGCCAGCAGTGAAGGGGACAGGGGCCAACTGTTTTTT.